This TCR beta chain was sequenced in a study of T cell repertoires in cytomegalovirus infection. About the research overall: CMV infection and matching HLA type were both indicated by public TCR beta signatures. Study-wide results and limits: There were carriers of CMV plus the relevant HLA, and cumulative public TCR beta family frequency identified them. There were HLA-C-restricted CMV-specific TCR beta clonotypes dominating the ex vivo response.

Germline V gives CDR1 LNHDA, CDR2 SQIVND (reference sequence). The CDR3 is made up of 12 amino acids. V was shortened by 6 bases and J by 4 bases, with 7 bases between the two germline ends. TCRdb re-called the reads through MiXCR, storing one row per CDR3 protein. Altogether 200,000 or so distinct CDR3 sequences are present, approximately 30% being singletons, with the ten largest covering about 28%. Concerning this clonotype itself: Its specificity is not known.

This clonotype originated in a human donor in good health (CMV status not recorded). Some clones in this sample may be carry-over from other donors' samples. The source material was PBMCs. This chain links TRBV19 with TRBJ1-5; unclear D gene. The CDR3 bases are TGTGCCAGTAGGGTTTTGAATCAGCCCCAGCATTTT. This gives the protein CASRVLNQPQHF.